Sequencing of this TCR beta chain was carried out in a study of glioma-infiltrating T cells after dendritic cell vaccination. Study at large: At biweekly intervals, patients got three intradermal dendritic cell vaccine injections.

Amplification used 60 V beta primers and 13 J beta primers. Sequenced by immunoSEQ multiplex PCR; TCRdb stores in-frame clones only, minus some. The sample has 90,000 to 95,000 clones, roughly four fifths seen once. Time point indicated: after dendritic cell vaccination, including at tumor progression/relapse. Only patients with spare fresh-frozen tumor and over two years of follow-up were included. PBMC sampling occurred before vaccination, two weeks after the third dose, and at progression. CDR3 length equals 13 residues. Trimming shortened V by 6 bases and J by 5 bases, and 13 bases separated the two germline ends. Germline V gives CDR1 SNHLY, CDR2 FYNNEI.

The clonotype was recovered from a human donor with glioblastoma. The sequences come from blood, collected after dendritic cell vaccination. The chain carries TRBV2 and TRBJ2-5; D call uncertain. CDR3 region: CASSLEPRETQYF. CDR3 sequence (DNA): TGTGCCAGCAGCTTAGAACCTCGGGAGACCCAGTACTTC.